These 20 T cell receptor beta chains were sequenced from one sample in a study of T cells in Graves' hyperthyroidism and ophthalmopathy. Using RNA transcripts as the source, TCR beta CDR3 regions were amplified. The HTBI set primed first-round TCR CDR3 RT-PCR. TCRdb reprocessed the multiplex PCR reads with MiXCR, giving one entry per CDR3 protein. Here the sample spans about 720,000 distinct CDR3 sequences, approximately 18% being singletons. Sequenced sample: blood. The receptors come from a woman aged 50 to 65 with Graves' hyperthyroidism that later progressed to Graves' ophthalmopathy.

This clonotype has only a few counts. The rearrangement links TRBV24-1 to TRBJ1-5; TRBD1 aligns across 10 bases. Germline loops: CDR1 KGHDR, CDR2 SFDVKD. V gave up 4 bases and J gave up 3 bases; unmatched junction bases: 8. The CDR3 runs 17 residues. CDR3 sequence: CATSEAGTGAPNQPQHF. The CDR3 nucleotides are TGTGCCACCAGTGAGGCCGGGACAGGGGCCCCCAATCAGCCCCAGCATTTT.

In this sample, this clonotype turned up a few times. The rearrangement joins TRBV6-5 to TRBJ1-1; no clear D gene. V lost 2 bases and J 2 bases, leaving 6 bases between the germline ends. Germline V lookup: CDR1 MNHEY, CDR2 SVGAGI. CDR3 length: 13 residues. The CDR3 sequence: CASSYVINTEAFF. CDR3 DNA: TGTGCCAGCAGTTACGTCATTAACACTGAAGCTTTCTTT.

V gene TRBV7-3 combines with J gene TRBJ1-1, with TRBD1 matching over 10 bases. Germline V CDR1 and CDR2: SGHTA, FQGTGA. V lost 5 bases to trimming and J lost 0 bases; unmatched junction nucleotides: 9. CDR3 size: 17 residues. CDR3 region: CASSGTGEVAVNTEAFF. As DNA, the CDR3 is TGTGCCAGCAGCGGGACAGGGGAGGTGGCGGTGAACACTGAAGCTTTCTTT.

As regards this clonotype: A much larger clone sits a single nucleotide away, making a read error possible. The rearrangement links TRBV6-5 to TRBJ1-2, with TRBD1 matching over 9 bases. Germline V CDR1 and CDR2: MNHEY, SVGAGI. The V segment lost 2 bases and the J segment 3 bases; nucleotides outside the gene matches: 1. The CDR3 is made up of 14 amino acids. CDR3 nucleotide sequence: TGTGCCAGCAGTTACCGGACAGGGGACTATGGCTACACCTTC. It encodes CASSYRTGDYGYTF.

In this sample, this clonotype turned up many times. V and J are TRBV20-1 and TRBJ2-1; 7 bases line up with TRBD1. V shed 6 bases, J shed 8 bases, and the junction held 10 bases outside the gene matches. This CDR3 spans 13 amino acids. The germline CDR1 and CDR2 sequences are DFQATT and SNEGSKA (reference sequence). The CDR3, as DNA: TGCAGTGCCGATTCCCACAGGGGCCATGAGCAGTTCTTC. Protein product: CSADSHRGHEQFF.

This clonotype was detected a few times. The rearrangement joins TRBV20-1 to TRBJ2-1; 7 bases line up with TRBD1. Looked up from germline, CDR1 is DFQATT and CDR2 is SNEGSKA (reference sequence). This CDR3 contains 13 residues. As DNA, the CDR3 is TGCAGCCGACAGGGTGACGGCTACAATGAGCAGTTCTTC. Protein product: CSRQGDGYNEQFF.

The rearrangement uses TRBV7-6 and TRBJ2-1, with D maybe TRBD1 (5 bases). Germline V CDR1 and CDR2: SGHVS, FNYEAQ. The CDR3 totals 13 residues. With 2 bases removed from V and 9 bases from J, the gap between germline ends came to 11 bases. The CDR3 nucleotides read TGTGCCAGCAGCTTATCAGGGTTGCGTGAGCAGTTCTTC. Amino acid sequence: CASSLSGLREQFF.

The chain employs TRBV4-1 and TRBJ1-6, with D possibly being TRBD1 (6 bases). V was pared by 5 bases and J by 6 bases, with 17 bases between. The V gene's germline CDR1 is MGHRA and CDR2 YSYEKL. The CDR3 loop spans 16 amino acids. The CDR3 sequence: CASSVHGQTSNSPLHF. Written as DNA, the CDR3 is TGCGCCAGCAGCGTACATGGACAGACAAGTAATTCACCCCTCCACTTT.

This clonotype was seen more than once but under ten times. Its ends do not fully match the called genes, so a read error is possible. This chain uses TRBV29-1 with TRBJ1-3; perhaps TRBD1 as D (6 bases). Germline CDR1 is SQVTM and CDR2 is ANQGSEA. This CDR3 comprises 14 residues. The CDR3 is CSVDVGHGGNTIYF. CDR3 sequence (DNA): TGCAGCGTTGATGTGGGACATGGGGGGAACACTATATATTTT.

This clonotype was picked up many times. This chain connects TRBV5-1 to TRBJ2-1; 13 nucleotides agree with TRBD2. J gave up 4 bases and V 4 bases, and 5 bases lay outside the gene matches. The CDR3 sequence is 16 residues long. CDR1 is SGHRS and CDR2 is YFSETQ in the germline V gene. The DNA of the CDR3 is TGCGCCAGCAGCCATACGACTAGCGGGGGGTACAATGAGCAGTTCTTC. This translates into CASSHTTSGGYNEQFF.

The chain carries TRBV25-1 and TRBJ1-6, with unresolved D. The length of the CDR3 is 16 residues. CDR1 is MGHDK, CDR2 SYGVNS, per germline. Trimming shortened V by 7 bases and J by 7 bases, and 20 bases separated the two germline ends. CDR3 bases: TGTGCCAGCACCCGCCCCCCCGGGGAGGGCAATTCACCCCTCCACTTT. Protein: CASTRPPGEGNSPLHF.

This clonotype was seen more than once but under ten times. The V and J genes are TRBV7-9 and TRBJ1-5, with 10 bases fitting TRBD1. Germline loops: CDR1 SEHNR, CDR2 FQNEAQ (reference sequence). The CDR3 runs 16 residues. Trimming took 6 bases from V and 7 from J; bases not matched to a gene: 12. Written as DNA, the CDR3 is TGTGCCAGCAGTCATCAAGGGACAGGGGAGGGCCAGCCCCAGCATTTT. Its translation is CASSHQGTGEGQPQHF.

The rearrangement links TRBV19 to TRBJ1-6; D gene ambiguous. V was clipped by 0 bases and J by 7 bases, with 10 bases between them. The germline V gene has CDR1 LNHDA and CDR2 SQIVND (reference sequence). The CDR3 is 15 amino acids. The CDR3 loop reads CASSIDRTGNSPLHF. CDR3 in DNA: TGTGCCAGTAGTATAGACCGGACTGGGAATTCACCCCTCCACTTT.

This clonotype occurred a few times. The V gene is TRBV6-1, the J gene TRBJ1-1; D unclear. V was pared by 2 bases and J by 7 bases, with 5 bases between. Germline V CDR1 and CDR2: MNHNS, SASEGT. The CDR3 spans 11 residues. The CDR3 loop reads CASSEPSEAFF. Here the CDR3 DNA reads TGTGCCAGCAGTGAACCAAGTGAAGCTTTCTTT.

This clonotype was seen repeatedly, ten times or more. This chain joins TRBV27 and TRBJ2-5, with 14 bases identical to TRBD2. CDR1 and CDR2 from the germline V gene are MNHEY and SMNVEV (reference sequence). CDR3 length: 18 amino acids. Trimming at V came to 2 bases and at J to 5 bases, leaving 10 bases not matched to a gene. CDR3 nucleotide sequence: TGTGCCAGCAGTTTACTGCCCGGGACTAGCGGGAGAGGGGAGACCCAGTACTTC. This sequence encodes CASSLLPGTSGRGETQYF.

This chain connects TRBV15 to TRBJ2-5; D is unresolved. Germline V gene lookup returns CDR1 LNHNV and CDR2 YYDKDF (reference sequence). The V gene lost 1 base and the J gene lost 1 base, with 7 bases spanning the gap. The CDR3 covers 14 residues. DNA for the CDR3: TGTGCCACCAGCAGAGTGTCTATCCAAGAGACCCAGTACTTC. Residues: CATSRVSIQETQYF.

This clonotype was picked up a small number of times. The gene calls are TRBV11-3 and TRBJ2-1; D tentatively reads TRBD1 or TRBD2 (5 bases each). The CDR3 extends over 13 amino acids. CDR1 is SGHNT and CDR2 is YENEEA in the germline V gene. The ends were cut back, 1 base at V and 9 bases at J, with 10 bases in the middle. CDR3 residues: CASSLVRGAEQFF. DNA for the CDR3: TGTGCCAGCAGCTTAGTACGGGGCGCTGAGCAGTTCTTC.

The V gene is TRBV12-3 or TRBV12-4, the J gene TRBJ2-3; D possibly corresponds to TRBD1 (6 bases). V was pared by 1 base and J by 6 bases, with 14 bases between. The CDR3 runs 15 residues. This chain's CDR3 is CASSLEDSPGDTQYF. CDR3 nucleotides: TGTGCCAGCAGTTTAGAGGACAGCCCGGGGGATACGCAGTATTTT.

This rearrangement joins TRBV11-2 to TRBJ1-2, with TRBD1 matching over 7 bases. Germline assignment: CDR1 SGHAT and CDR2 FQNNGV. The ends lost 1 base at V and 6 bases at J; junction bases unmatched: 11. The CDR3 loop spans 16 amino acids. The DNA for the CDR3 is TGTGCCAGCAGCTTAGCAGGGGGGGGGGGACGGCATGGCTACACCTTC. This encodes CASSLAGGGGRHGYTF.

The J gene is TRBJ2-1, the V gene TRBV24-1; D tentatively fits TRBD1 or TRBD2 (5 bases each). CDR1 and CDR2 from the germline V gene are KGHDR and SFDVKD. This CDR3 is 13 amino acids long. V lost 2 bases and J lost 11, with 12 bases in between. The DNA for the CDR3 is TGTGCCACCAGTGATTACGGGTGGGGGAAGCAGTTCTTC. It yields the protein CATSDYGWGKQFF.